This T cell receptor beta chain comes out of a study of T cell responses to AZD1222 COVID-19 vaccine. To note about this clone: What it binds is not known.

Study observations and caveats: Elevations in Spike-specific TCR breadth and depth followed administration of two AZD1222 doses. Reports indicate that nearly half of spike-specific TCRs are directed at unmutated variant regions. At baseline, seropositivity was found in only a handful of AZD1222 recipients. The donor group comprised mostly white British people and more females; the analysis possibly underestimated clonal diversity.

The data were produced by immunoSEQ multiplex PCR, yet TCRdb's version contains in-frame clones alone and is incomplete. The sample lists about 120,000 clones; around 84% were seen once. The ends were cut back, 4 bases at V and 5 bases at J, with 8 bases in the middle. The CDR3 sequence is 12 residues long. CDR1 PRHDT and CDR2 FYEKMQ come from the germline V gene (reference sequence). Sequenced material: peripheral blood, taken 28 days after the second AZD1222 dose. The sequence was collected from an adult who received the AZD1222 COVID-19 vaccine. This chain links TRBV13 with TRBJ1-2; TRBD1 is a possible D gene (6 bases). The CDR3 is CASSSQGYGYTF. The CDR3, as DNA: TGTGCCAGCAGCTCACAGGGATATGGCTACACCTTC.